This TCR beta chain was recovered during a study of blood T cells in healthy people across ages. Next came a second PCR, run for about 7 to 11 cycles, which used a sample-barcoded 5' primer along with a J-beta primer mix. TCRdb called the 5' RACE reads again in MiXCR, with one record for every CDR3 protein. The table has around 800,000 distinct CDR3 sequences, 35% to 50% seen once. The sequence derives from a man aged 80 or over in good health. The sample was blood.

The CDR3: CASSPDARSRPYEQYF. In DNA form, the CDR3 reads TGTGCCAGCAGCCCGGATGCCAGATCCCGTCCATACGAGCAGTACTTC. The chain employs TRBV7-3 and TRBJ2-4; D is undetermined. Matching the DNA end better, TRBJ2-7 makes the J call doubtful. The CDR3 is 16 amino acids. Germline CDR1 and CDR2: SGHTA and FQGTGA.